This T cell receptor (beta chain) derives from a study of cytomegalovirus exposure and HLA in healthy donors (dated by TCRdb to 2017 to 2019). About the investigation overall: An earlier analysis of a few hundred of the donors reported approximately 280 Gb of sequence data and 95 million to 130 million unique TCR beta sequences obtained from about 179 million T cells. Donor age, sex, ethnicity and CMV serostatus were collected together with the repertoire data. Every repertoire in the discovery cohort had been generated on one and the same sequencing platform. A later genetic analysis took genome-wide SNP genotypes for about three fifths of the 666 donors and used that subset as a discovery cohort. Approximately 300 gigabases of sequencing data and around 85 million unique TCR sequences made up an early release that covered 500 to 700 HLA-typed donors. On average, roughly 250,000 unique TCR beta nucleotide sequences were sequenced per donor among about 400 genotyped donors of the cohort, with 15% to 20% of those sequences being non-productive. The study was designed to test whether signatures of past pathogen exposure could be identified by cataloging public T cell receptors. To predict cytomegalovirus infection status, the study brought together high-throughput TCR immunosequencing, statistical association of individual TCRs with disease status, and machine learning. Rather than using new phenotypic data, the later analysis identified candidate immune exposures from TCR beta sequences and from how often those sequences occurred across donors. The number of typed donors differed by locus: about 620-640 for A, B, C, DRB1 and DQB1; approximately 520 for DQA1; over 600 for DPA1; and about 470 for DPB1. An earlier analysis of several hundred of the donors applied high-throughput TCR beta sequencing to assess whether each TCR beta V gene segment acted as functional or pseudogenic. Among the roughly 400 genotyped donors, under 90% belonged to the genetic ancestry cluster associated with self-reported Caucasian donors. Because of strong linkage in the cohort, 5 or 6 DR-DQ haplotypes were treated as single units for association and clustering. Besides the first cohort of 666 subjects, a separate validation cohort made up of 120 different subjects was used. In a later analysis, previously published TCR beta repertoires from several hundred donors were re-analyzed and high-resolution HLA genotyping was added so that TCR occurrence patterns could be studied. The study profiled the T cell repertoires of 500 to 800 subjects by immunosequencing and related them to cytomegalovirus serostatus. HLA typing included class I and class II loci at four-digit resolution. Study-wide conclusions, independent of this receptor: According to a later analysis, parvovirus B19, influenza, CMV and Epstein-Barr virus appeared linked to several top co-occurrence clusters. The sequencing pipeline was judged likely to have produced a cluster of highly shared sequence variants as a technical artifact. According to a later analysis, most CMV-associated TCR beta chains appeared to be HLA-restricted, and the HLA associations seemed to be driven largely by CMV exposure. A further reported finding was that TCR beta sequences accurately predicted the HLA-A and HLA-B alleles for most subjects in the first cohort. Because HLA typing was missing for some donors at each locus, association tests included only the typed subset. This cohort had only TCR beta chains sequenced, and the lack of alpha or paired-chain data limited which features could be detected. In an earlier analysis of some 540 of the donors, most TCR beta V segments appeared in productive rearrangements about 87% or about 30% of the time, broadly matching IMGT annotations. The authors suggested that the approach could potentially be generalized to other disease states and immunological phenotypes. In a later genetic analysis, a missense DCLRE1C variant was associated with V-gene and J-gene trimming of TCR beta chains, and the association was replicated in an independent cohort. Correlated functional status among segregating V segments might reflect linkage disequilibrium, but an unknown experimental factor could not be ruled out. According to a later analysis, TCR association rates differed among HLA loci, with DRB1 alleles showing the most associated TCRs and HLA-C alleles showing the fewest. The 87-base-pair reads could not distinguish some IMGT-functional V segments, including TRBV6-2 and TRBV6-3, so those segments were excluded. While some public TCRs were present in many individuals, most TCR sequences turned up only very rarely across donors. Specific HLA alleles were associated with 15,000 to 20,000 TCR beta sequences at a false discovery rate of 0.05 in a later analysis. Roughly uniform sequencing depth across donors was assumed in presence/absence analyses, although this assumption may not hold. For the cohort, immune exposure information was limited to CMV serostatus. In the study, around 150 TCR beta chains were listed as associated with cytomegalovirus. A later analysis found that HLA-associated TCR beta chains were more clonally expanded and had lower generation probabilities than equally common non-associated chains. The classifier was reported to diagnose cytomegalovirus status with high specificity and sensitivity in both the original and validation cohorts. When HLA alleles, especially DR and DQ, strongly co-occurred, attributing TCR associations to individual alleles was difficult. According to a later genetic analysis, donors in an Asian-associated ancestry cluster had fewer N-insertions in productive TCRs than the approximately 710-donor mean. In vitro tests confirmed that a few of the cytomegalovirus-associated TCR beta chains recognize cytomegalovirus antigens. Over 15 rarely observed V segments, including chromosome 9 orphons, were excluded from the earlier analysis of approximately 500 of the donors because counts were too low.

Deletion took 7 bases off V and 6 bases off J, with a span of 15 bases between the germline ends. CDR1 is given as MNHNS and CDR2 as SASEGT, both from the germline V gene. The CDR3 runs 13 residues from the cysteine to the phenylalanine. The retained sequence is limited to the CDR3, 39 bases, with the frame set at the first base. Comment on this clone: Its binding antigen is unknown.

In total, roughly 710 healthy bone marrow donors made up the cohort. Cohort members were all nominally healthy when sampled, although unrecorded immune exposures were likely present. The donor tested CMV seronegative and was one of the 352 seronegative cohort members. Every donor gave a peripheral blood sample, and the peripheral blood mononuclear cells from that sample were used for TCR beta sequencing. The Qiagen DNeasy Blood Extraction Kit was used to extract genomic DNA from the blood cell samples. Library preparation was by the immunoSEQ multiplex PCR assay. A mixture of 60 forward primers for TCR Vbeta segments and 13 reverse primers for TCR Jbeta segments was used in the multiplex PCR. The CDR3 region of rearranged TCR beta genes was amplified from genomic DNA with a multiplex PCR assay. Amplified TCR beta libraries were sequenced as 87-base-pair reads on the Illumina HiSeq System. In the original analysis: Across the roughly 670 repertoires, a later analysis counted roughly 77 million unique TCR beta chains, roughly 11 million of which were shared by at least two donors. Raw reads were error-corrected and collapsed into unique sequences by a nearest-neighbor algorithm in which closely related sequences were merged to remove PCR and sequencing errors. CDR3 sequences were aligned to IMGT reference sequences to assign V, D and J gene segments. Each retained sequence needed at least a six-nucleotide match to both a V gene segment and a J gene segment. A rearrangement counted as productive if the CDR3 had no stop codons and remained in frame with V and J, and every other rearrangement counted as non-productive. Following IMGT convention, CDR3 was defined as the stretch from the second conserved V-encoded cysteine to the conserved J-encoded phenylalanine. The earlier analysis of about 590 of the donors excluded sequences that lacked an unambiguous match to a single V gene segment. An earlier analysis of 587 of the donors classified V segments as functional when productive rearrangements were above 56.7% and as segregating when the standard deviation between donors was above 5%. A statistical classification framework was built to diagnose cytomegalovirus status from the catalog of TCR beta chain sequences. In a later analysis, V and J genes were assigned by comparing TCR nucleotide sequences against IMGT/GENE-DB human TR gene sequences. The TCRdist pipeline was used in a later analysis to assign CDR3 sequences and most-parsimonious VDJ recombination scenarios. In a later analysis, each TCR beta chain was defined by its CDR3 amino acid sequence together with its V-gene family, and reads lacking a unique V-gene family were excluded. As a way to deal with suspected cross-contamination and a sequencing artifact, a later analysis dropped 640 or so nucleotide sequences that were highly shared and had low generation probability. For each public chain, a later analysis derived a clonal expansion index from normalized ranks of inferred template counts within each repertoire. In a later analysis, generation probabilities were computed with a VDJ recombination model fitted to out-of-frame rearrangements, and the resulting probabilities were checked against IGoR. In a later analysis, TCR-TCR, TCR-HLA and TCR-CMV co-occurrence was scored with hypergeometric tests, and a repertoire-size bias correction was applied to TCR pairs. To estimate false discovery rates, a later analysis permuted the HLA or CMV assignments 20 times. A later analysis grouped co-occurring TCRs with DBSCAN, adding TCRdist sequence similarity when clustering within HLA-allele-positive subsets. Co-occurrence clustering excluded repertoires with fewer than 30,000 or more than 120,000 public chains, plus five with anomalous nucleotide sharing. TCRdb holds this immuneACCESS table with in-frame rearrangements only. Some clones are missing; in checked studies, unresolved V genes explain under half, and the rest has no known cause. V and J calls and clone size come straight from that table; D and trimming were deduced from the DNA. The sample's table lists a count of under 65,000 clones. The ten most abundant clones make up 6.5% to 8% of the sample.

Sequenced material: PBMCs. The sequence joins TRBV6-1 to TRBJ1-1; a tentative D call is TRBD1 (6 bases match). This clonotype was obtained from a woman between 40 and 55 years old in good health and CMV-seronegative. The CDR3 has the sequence CASNRERYAEAFF. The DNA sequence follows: TGTGCCAGCAACAGGGAGAGGTATGCTGAAGCTTTCTTT.